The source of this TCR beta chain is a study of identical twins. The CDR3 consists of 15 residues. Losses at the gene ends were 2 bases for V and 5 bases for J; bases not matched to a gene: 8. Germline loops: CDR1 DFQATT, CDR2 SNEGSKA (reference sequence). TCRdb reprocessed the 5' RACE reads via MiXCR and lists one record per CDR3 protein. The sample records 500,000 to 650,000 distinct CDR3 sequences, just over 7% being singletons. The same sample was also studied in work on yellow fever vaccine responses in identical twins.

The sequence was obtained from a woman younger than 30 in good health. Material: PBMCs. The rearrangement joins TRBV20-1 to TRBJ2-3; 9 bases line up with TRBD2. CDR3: CSARSVAGDLDTQYF. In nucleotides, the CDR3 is TGCAGTGCTAGATCTGTAGCGGGAGACCTAGATACGCAGTATTTT.